This T cell receptor (beta chain) appears in the sequencing data of a study of cytomegalovirus exposure and HLA in healthy donors. Study overall: Some 91 million unique TCRs from HLA-typed donors were held in an early release of data.

Study-level points and caveats: Earlier analysis yielded a pattern in which most TCR beta V segments were productive about 90% or about 30% of the time. Looking again later, the authors saw that most CMV-associated TCR beta chains seemed HLA-restricted. Reportedly, a later analysis found an Asian-associated ancestry cluster had fewer N-insertions than the approximately 700-donor mean.

Amplification used 60 Vbeta primers and 13 Jbeta primers. Clones were read by immunoSEQ multiplex PCR, and TCRdb kept only the in-frame ones, dropping some. The sample gives about 45,000 clones, about half of which show up once; around 5.8% is in the top ten. With regard to this clone: Its specificity is not known.

Trimming left V 4 bases short and J 6 bases short, with 13 bases between. The length of the CDR3 is 13 residues. CDR1 is KGHSH, CDR2 LQKENI, per germline. This sequence was found in a man between 60 and 75 years old in good health and CMV-seronegative. Sequenced: PBMCs. V usage is TRBV18 and J usage is TRBJ2-7; possibly TRBD2 for D (7 bases). CDR3 sequence (DNA): TGTGCCAGCTCACTGGTGGGAGGGGGCGAGCAGTACTTC. Its translation is CASSLVGGGEQYF. Combining the CDR3 with reference TRBV18 and TRBJ2-7 gives the whole variable domain NAGVMQNPRHLVRRRGQEARLRCSPMKGHSHVYWYRQLPEEGLKFMVYLQKENIIDESGMPKERFSAEFPKEGPSILRIQQVVRGDSAAYFCASSLVGGGEQYFGPGTRLTVT.